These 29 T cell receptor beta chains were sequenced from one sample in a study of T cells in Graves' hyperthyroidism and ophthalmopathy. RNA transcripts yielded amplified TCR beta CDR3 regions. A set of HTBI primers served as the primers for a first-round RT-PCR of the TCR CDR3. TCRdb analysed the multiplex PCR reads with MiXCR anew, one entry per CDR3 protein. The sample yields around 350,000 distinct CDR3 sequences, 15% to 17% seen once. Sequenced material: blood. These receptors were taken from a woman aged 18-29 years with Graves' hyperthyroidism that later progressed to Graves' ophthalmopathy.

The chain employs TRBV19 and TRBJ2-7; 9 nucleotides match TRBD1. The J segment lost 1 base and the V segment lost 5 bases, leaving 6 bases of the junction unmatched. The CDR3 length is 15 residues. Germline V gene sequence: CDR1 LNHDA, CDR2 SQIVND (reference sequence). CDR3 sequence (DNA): TGTGCCAGTAGTGTGACAGGGGGGTTGTCCTACGAGCAGTACTTC. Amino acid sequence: CASSVTGGLSYEQYF.

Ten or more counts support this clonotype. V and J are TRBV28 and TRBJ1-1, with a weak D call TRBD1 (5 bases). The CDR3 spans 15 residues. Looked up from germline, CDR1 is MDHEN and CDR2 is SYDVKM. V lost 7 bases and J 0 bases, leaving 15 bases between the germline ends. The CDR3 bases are TGTGCCAGCAATCCGGGGGGGACCTTGAACACTGAAGCTTTCTTT. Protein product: CASNPGGTLNTEAFF.

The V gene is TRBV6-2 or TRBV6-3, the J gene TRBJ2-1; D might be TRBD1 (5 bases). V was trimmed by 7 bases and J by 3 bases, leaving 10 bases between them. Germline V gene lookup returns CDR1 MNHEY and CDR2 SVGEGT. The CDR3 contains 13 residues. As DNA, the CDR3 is TGTGCCAGCACAACTCAGGGCTACAATGAGCAGTTCTTC. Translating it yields CASTTQGYNEQFF.

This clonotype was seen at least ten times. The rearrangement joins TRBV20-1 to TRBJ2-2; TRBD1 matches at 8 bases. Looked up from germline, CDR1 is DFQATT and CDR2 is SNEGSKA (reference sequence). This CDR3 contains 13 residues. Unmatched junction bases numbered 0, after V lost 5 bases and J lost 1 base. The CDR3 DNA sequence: TGCAGTGCTGGACAGGGGAACACCGGGGAGCTGTTTTTT. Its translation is CSAGQGNTGELFF.

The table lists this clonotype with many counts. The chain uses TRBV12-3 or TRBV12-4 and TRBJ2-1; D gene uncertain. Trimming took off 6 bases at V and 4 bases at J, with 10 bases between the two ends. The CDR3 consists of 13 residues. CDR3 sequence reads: CASSPRPYNEQFF. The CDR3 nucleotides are TGTGCCAGCAGCCCACGACCTTACAATGAGCAGTTCTTC.

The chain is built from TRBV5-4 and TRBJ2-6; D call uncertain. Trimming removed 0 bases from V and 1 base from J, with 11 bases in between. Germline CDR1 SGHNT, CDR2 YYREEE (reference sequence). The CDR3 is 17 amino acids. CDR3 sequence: CASSLGAGYSGANVLTF. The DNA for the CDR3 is TGTGCCAGCAGCTTGGGGGCTGGATATTCTGGGGCCAACGTCCTGACTTTC.

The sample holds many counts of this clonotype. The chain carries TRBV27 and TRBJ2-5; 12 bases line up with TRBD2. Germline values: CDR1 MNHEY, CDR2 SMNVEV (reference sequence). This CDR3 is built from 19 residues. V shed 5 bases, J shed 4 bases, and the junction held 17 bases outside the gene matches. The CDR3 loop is CASSPYELLAGGRLETQYF. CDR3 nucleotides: TGTGCCAGCAGTCCCTATGAATTGCTAGCGGGAGGGAGACTAGAGACCCAGTACTTC.

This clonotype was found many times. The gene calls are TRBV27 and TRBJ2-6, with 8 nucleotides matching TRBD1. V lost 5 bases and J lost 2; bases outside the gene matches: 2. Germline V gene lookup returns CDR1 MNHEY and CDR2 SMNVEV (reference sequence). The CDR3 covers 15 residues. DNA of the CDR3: TGTGCCAGCAGTCGGACAGGGCCTGGGGCCAACGTCCTGACTTTC. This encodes CASSRTGPGANVLTF.

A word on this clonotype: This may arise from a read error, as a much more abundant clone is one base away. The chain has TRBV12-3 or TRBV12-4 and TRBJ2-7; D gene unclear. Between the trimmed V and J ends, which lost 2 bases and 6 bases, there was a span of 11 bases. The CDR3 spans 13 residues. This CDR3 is CASSLKGLTEQYF. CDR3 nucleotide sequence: TGTGCCAGCAGTTTAAAAGGTCTGACCGAGCAGTACTTC.

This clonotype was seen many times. CDR3 nucleotides: TGTGCCAGCAGGCGACCAGGGGCTATGAGCTCCTACAATGAGCAGTTCTTC. Translated, it gives CASRRPGAMSSYNEQFF. The chain has TRBV7-2 and TRBJ2-1; perhaps TRBD1 as D (6 bases). V was cut by 6 bases and J by 0 bases, with 18 bases left in between. The CDR3 extends over 17 amino acids. Germline lookup yields CDR1 SGHTA and CDR2 FQGNSA.

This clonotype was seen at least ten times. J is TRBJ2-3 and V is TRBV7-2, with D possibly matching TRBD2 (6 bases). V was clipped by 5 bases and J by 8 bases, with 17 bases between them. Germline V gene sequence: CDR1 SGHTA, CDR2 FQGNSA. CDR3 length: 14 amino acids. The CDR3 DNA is TGTGCCAGCAGCCCCCGGGGAGGTACTGCTACGCAGTATTTT. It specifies CASSPRGGTATQYF.

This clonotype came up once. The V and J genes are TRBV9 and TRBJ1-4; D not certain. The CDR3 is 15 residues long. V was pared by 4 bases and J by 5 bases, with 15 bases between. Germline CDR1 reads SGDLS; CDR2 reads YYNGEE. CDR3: CASSLQNDLNEKLFF. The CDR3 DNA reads TGTGCCAGCAGCCTCCAGAACGACCTAAATGAAAAACTGTTTTTT.

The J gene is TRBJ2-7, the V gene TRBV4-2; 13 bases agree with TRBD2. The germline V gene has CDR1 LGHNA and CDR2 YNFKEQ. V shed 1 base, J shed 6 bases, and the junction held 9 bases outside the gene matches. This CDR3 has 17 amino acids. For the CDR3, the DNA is TGTGCCAGCAGCCAAGGGACTAGCGGGAGAGCTAAGGCCGAGCAGTACTTC. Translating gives CASSQGTSGRAKAEQYF.

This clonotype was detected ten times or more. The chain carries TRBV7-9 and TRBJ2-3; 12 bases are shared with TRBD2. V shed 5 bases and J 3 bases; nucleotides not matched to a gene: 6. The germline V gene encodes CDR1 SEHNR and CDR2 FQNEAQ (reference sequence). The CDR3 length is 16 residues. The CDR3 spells CASSPRTSGMTDTQYF. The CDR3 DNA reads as TGTGCCAGCAGCCCAAGGACTAGCGGGATGACAGATACGCAGTATTTT.

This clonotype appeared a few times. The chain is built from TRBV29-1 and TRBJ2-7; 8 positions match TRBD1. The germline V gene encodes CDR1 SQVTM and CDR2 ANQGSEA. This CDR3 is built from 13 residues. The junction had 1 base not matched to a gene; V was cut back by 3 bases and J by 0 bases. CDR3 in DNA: TGCAGCGTTGAGCAGGGGGCCTCCTACGAGCAGTACTTC. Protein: CSVEQGASYEQYF.

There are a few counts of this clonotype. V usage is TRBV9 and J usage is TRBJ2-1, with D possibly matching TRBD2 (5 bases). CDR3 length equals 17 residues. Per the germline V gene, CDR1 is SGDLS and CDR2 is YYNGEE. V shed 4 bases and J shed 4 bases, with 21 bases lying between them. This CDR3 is CASSTTPTMGFYNEQFF. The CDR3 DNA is TGTGCCAGCAGCACGACGCCGACTATGGGATTTTACAATGAGCAGTTCTTC.

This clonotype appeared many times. For the CDR3, the DNA is TGTGCCAGCAGCTGGACGGGAGACACCGGGGAGCTGTTTTTT. Its translation is CASSWTGDTGELFF. The chain employs TRBV9 and TRBJ2-2, with D possibly being TRBD2 (6 bases). CDR1 SGDLS and CDR2 YYNGEE come from the germline V gene. CDR3 length: 14 amino acids. V lost 4 bases and J lost 3, with 10 bases in between.

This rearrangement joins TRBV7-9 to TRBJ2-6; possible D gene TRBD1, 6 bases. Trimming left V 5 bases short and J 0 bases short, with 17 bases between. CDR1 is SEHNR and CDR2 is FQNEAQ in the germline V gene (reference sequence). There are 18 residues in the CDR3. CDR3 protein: CASSPPPGHSSGANVLTF. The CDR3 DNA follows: TGTGCCAGCAGCCCCCCCCCGGGACACAGCTCTGGGGCCAACGTCCTGACTTTC.

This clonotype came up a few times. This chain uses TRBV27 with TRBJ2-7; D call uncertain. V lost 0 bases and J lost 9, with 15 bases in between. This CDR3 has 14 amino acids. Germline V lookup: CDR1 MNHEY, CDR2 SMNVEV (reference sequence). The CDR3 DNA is TGTGCCAGCAGTTTATCGGGCCCCGGGTTTGGGCAGTACTTC. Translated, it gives CASSLSGPGFGQYF.

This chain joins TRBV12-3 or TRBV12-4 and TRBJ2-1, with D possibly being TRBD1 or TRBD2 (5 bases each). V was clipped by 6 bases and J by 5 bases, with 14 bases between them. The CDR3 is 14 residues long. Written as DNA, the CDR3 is TGTGCCAGCAGCACCGGGACGCAAAACAATGAGCAGTTCTTC. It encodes CASSTGTQNNEQFF.

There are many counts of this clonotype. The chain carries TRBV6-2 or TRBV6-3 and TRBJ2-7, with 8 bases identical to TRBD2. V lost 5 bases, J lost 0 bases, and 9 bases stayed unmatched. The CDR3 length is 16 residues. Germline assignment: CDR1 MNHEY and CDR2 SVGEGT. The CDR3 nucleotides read TGTGCCAGCAGTCTAGATAGCGGGATTTTCTCCTACGAGCAGTACTTC. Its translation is CASSLDSGIFSYEQYF.

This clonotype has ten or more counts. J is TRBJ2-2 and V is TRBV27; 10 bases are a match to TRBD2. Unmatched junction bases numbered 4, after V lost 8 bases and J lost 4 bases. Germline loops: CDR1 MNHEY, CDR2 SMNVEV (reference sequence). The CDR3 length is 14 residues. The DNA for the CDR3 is TGTGCCAGCCTCCGGACTAGCGGCACCGGGGAGCTGTTTTTT. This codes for CASLRTSGTGELFF.

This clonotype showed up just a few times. This chain's CDR3 is CSARGPQQETQYF. CDR3 coding DNA: TGCAGTGCTAGAGGACCGCAACAAGAGACCCAGTACTTC. The chain is built from TRBV20-1 and TRBJ2-5, with D hard to call. Trimming removed 1 base from V and 2 bases from J, with 8 bases in between. Looked up from germline, CDR1 is DFQATT and CDR2 is SNEGSKA (reference sequence). The CDR3 totals 13 residues.

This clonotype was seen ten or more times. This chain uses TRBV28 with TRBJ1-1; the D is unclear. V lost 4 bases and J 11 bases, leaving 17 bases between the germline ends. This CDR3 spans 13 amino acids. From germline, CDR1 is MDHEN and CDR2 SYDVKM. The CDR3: CASSSLTGSGAFF. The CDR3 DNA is TGTGCCAGCAGTTCCCTTACTGGGAGCGGGGCTTTCTTT.

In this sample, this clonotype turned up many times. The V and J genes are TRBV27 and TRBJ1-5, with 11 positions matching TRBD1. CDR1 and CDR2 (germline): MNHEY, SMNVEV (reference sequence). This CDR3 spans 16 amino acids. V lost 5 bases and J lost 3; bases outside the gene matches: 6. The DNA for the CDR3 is TGTGCCAGCAGTCCCCGGACAGGGGGCCTCAATCAGCCCCAGCATTTT. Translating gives CASSPRTGGLNQPQHF.

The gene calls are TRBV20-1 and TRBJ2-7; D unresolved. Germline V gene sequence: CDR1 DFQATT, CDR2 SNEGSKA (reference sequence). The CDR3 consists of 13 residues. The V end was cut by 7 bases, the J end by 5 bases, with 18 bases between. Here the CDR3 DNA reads TGCAGTGGGACGGCGAGACGTGAGGACGAGCAGTACTTC. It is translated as CSGTARREDEQYF.

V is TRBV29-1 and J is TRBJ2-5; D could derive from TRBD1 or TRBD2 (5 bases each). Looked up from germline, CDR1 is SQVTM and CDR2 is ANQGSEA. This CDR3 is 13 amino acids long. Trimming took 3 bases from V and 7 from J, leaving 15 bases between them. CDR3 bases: TGCAGCGTTGATGCCGGGACCGGGGTGACCCAGTACTTC. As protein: CSVDAGTGVTQYF.

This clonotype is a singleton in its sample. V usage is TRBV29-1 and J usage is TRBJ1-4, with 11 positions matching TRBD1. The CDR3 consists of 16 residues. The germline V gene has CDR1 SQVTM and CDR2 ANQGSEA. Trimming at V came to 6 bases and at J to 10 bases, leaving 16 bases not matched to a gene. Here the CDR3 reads CSVATGQGAGEGKLFF. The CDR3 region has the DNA TGCAGCGTAGCTACCGGACAGGGGGCAGGGGAGGGAAAACTGTTTTTT. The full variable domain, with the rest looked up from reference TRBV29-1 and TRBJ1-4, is SAVISQKPSRDICQRGTSLTIQCQVDSQVTMMFWYRQQPGQSLTLIATANQGSEATYESGFVIDKFPISRPNLTFSTLTVSNMSPEDSSIYLCSVATGQGAGEGKLFFGSGTQLSVL.

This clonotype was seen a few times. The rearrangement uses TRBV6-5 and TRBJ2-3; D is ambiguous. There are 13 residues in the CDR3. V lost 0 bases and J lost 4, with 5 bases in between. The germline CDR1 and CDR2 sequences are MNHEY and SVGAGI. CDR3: CASSYSPADTQYF. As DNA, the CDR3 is TGTGCCAGCAGTTACTCGCCTGCAGATACGCAGTATTTT.